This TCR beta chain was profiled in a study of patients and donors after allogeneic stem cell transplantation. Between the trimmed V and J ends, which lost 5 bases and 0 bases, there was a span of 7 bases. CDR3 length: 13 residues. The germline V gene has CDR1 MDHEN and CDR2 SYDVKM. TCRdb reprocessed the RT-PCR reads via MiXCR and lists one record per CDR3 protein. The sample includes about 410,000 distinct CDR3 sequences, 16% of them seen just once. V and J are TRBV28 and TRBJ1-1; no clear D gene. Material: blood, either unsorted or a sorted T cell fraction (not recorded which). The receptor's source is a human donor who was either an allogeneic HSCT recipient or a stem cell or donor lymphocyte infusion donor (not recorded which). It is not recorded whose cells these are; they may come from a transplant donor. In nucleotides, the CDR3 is TGTGCCAGCAGTGATTCCATGAACACTGAAGCTTTCTTT. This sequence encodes CASSDSMNTEAFF.